These T cell receptor beta chains were read from a single sample in a study of patients and donors after allogeneic stem cell transplantation. TCRdb analysed the RT-PCR reads with MiXCR anew, one entry per CDR3 protein. The table lists about 160,000 distinct CDR3 sequences, over 35% of them singletons. The sequencing sample was made of blood, either unsorted or a sorted T cell fraction (not recorded which). These receptors were taken from a human donor who was either an allogeneic HSCT recipient or a stem cell or donor lymphocyte infusion donor (not recorded which). It is not recorded whose cells these are; they may come from a transplant donor. CDR3s include the opening cysteine and the closing phenylalanine or tryptophan. Each record gives: J gene, V gene, D gene, clone size, CDR3 DNA, CDR3 protein. A D gene is named only where the DNA matches it firmly. Size tells how often a clone was seen (once, few, many) or the class of an expanded clone, and some rows leave it out.

J gene: TRBJ1-6
V gene: TRBV12-3/TRBV12-4
D gene: TRBD1
clone size: -
CDR3 DNA: TGTGCCAGCAGTTCGGACAGGGGCAGTAATTCACCCCTCCACTTT
CDR3 protein: CASSSDRGSNSPLHF

J gene: TRBJ1-1
V gene: TRBV5-1
D gene: -
clone size: few
CDR3 DNA: TGCGCCAGCAGCACCCTTGTAGGTCTCACTGAAGCTTTCTTT
CDR3 protein: CASSTLVGLTEAFF

J gene: TRBJ1-2
V gene: TRBV12-3/TRBV12-4
D gene: -
clone size: -
CDR3 DNA: TGTGCCAGCAGAGGGGGGGTCGATAACTATGGCTACACCTTC
CDR3 protein: CASRGGVDNYGYTF

J gene: TRBJ1-2
V gene: TRBV7-6
D gene: -
clone size: -
CDR3 DNA: TGTGCCAGCAGCTTAGGCTCCATTGGGCAGGGGCATGGCTACACCTTC
CDR3 protein: CASSLGSIGQGHGYTF

J gene: TRBJ1-4
V gene: TRBV6-2/TRBV6-3
D gene: -
clone size: -
CDR3 DNA: TGTGCCAGCAGTCGCCGAGAGGCTTATGAAAAACTGTTTTTT
CDR3 protein: CASSRREAYEKLFF

J gene: TRBJ1-1
V gene: TRBV29-1
D gene: TRBD1
clone size: few
CDR3 DNA: TGCAGCGGGGCAGGACAGGGGGCGGACACTGAAGCTTTCTTT
CDR3 protein: CSGAGQGADTEAFF

J gene: TRBJ1-1
V gene: TRBV7-3
D gene: -
clone size: many
CDR3 DNA: TGTGCCAGCAGCTTAAACAGGAACACTGAAGCTTTCTTT
CDR3 protein: CASSLNRNTEAFF

J gene: TRBJ1-5
V gene: TRBV6-2/TRBV6-3
D gene: -
clone size: -
CDR3 DNA: TGTGCCAGCAGTTACGCCACGTATAGCAATCAGCCCCAGCATTTT
CDR3 protein: CASSYATYSNQPQHF

J gene: TRBJ2-5
V gene: TRBV7-8
D gene: -
clone size: -
CDR3 DNA: TGTGCCAGCAGCTCGATGAAAGAGACCCAGTACTTC
CDR3 protein: CASSSMKETQYF

J gene: TRBJ2-7
V gene: TRBV27
D gene: -
clone size: -
CDR3 DNA: TGTGCCAGCAGTTGGGGCAGGGTGAACGAGCAGTACTTC
CDR3 protein: CASSWGRVNEQYF

J gene: TRBJ1-2
V gene: TRBV12-3/TRBV12-4
D gene: -
clone size: few
CDR3 DNA: TGTGCCAGCACCCTAACCAGGCTTACTAACTATGGCTACACCTTC
CDR3 protein: CASTLTRLTNYGYTF

J gene: TRBJ1-2
V gene: TRBV29-1
D gene: -
clone size: -
CDR3 DNA: TGCAGCACTACAGGGCCCCAAAGATGGTACGCTGGCTACACCTTC
CDR3 protein: CSTTGPQRWYAGYTF

J gene: TRBJ1-1
V gene: TRBV5-1
D gene: -
clone size: -
CDR3 DNA: TGCGCCAGACCGCCGGGGACTAGTAACACTGAAGCTTTCTTT
CDR3 protein: CARPPGTSNTEAFF

J gene: TRBJ1-1
V gene: TRBV12-3/TRBV12-4
D gene: -
clone size: many
CDR3 DNA: TGTGCCAGCAGTTTCGGGGGGTCTGCCGAGGCTTTCTTT
CDR3 protein: CASSFGGSAEAFF

J gene: TRBJ1-4
V gene: TRBV29-1
D gene: -
clone size: -
CDR3 DNA: TGCAGCGTTGGAACCGCGCCGAATGAAAAACTGTTTTTT
CDR3 protein: CSVGTAPNEKLFF

J gene: TRBJ1-6
V gene: TRBV5-1
D gene: TRBD1
clone size: -
CDR3 DNA: TGCGCCAGCAGCCTGGGGACAGTTTATAATTCACCCCTCCACTTT
CDR3 protein: CASSLGTVYNSPLHF

J gene: TRBJ2-5
V gene: TRBV7-8
D gene: -
clone size: -
CDR3 DNA: TGTGCCAGTATGCAGGGGTCGGAGACCCAGTACTTC
CDR3 protein: CASMQGSETQYF

J gene: TRBJ2-7
V gene: TRBV12-3/TRBV12-4
D gene: TRBD2
clone size: few
CDR3 DNA: TGTGCCAGCAGTCCGCGTGGGGGGGGAGACGAGCAGTACTTC
CDR3 protein: CASSPRGGGDEQYF

J gene: TRBJ1-2
V gene: TRBV7-8
D gene: -
clone size: -
CDR3 DNA: TGTGCCAGCAGCTTTGCAGCGGGGGCGCATGGCTACACCTTC
CDR3 protein: CASSFAAGAHGYTF

J gene: TRBJ1-5
V gene: TRBV29-1
D gene: TRBD1
clone size: -
CDR3 DNA: TGCAGCGCTAGGGACAGGGGAGATCAGCCCCAGCATTTT
CDR3 protein: CSARDRGDQPQHF

J gene: TRBJ2-7
V gene: TRBV14
D gene: -
clone size: -
CDR3 DNA: TGTGCCAGCAGCCAGACGCATGAGCAGTACTTC
CDR3 protein: CASSQTHEQYF

J gene: TRBJ2-3
V gene: TRBV27
D gene: -
clone size: few
CDR3 DNA: TGTGCCAGCAGAGTCAGGGACGATCATTTCACAGATACGCAGTATTTT
CDR3 protein: CASRVRDDHFTDTQYF

J gene: TRBJ2-5
V gene: TRBV20-1
D gene: -
clone size: -
CDR3 DNA: TGCAGCGCCCGAGGTCCGCAAGAGACCCAGTACTTC
CDR3 protein: CSARGPQETQYF

J gene: TRBJ1-2
V gene: TRBV6-5
D gene: TRBD1
clone size: few
CDR3 DNA: TGTGCCAGCAGTCCTAGGACAGGGGATTTCTATGGCTACACCTTC
CDR3 protein: CASSPRTGDFYGYTF

J gene: TRBJ1-6
V gene: TRBV7-6
D gene: -
clone size: few
CDR3 DNA: TGTGCCAGCAGCTCGGGACTGAACAATTCACCCCTCCACTTT
CDR3 protein: CASSSGLNNSPLHF

J gene: TRBJ1-2
V gene: TRBV11-2
D gene: -
clone size: few
CDR3 DNA: TGTGCCAGCAGCCCCCGGACCACCTCCGGGAACTATGGCTACACCTTC
CDR3 protein: CASSPRTTSGNYGYTF

J gene: TRBJ1-5
V gene: TRBV10-3
D gene: -
clone size: few
CDR3 DNA: TGTGCCATCAGTGAGTCGAAGTACGATCAGCCCCAGCATTTT
CDR3 protein: CAISESKYDQPQHF

J gene: TRBJ1-2
V gene: TRBV20-1
D gene: -
clone size: many
CDR3 DNA: TGCAGTGCTAGAGACCCCATAGGGAGGGACTATGGCTACACCTTC
CDR3 protein: CSARDPIGRDYGYTF

J gene: TRBJ1-1
V gene: TRBV18
D gene: -
clone size: -
CDR3 DNA: TGTGCCAGCTCACCCGGACAACGGGCGGGGAACACTGAAGCTTTCTTT
CDR3 protein: CASSPGQRAGNTEAFF

J gene: TRBJ1-6
V gene: TRBV7-9
D gene: -
clone size: few
CDR3 DNA: TGTGCCAGCAGCTTCAGGCCAGGGAGGGATTCACCCCTCCACTTT
CDR3 protein: CASSFRPGRDSPLHF

J gene: TRBJ1-5
V gene: TRBV7-8
D gene: -
clone size: -
CDR3 DNA: TGTGCCAGCAGCTTAGTGGGCCTAGAGAATCAGCCCCAGCATTTT
CDR3 protein: CASSLVGLENQPQHF